The sequence of this TCR beta chain was determined in a study of preoperative IRX-2 immunotherapy in early breast cancer. The CDR3 length is 14 residues. Germline V gives CDR1 SGHNT, CDR2 YENEEA. V lost 5 bases to trimming and J lost 1 base, with 9 bases between them. Some clones are missing from TCRdb's copy, which holds only in-frame ones; the method was immunoSEQ multiplex PCR. The sample shows approximately 26,000 clones, around 72% of them seen only once. Treatment specified: preoperative locoregional IRX-2 cytokine immunotherapy. This chain connects TRBV11-3 to TRBJ2-1; D unresolved. This clonotype originated in a human donor with breast cancer. The specimen was lymph node tissue, collected after IRX-2 immunotherapy. The CDR3 is CASSLGSSYNEQFF. CDR3 nucleotide sequence: TGTGCCAGCAGCCTCGGGTCTTCCTACAATGAGCAGTTCTTC.